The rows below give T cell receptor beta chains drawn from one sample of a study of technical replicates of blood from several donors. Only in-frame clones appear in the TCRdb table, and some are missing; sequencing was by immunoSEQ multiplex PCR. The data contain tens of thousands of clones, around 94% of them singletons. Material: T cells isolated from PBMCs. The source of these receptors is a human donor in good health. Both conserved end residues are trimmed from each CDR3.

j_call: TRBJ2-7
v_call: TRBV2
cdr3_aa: ASSKPDRGEGVGHYEQY

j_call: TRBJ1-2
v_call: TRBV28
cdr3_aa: ASRRAGQGIYGYT

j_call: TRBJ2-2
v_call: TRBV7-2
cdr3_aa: ASSFLEGGELF

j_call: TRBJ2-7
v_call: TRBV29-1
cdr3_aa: SVPGLAGGPTSEQY

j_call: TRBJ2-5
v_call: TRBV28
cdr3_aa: ASSIPGQGIQETQY

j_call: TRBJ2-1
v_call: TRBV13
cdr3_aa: ASSLLGDTSYNEQF

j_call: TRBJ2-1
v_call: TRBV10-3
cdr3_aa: AISDRIGGGSNEQF

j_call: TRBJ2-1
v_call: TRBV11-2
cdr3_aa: ASSSDRLNEQF

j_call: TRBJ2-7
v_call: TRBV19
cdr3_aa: ASSIGQVQSEQY

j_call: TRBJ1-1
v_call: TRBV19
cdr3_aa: ASSKTHLRGLTEAF

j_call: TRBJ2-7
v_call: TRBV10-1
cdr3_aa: ASSERLAPNTKGREQY

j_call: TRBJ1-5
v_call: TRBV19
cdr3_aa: AGGQISNQPQH

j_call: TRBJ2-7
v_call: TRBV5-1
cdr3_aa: ASSLARATGFYEQY

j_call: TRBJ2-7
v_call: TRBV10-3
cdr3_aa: AIRMGQGSYEQY

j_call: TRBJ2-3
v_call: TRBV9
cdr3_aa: ASSAYGSGSTDTQY

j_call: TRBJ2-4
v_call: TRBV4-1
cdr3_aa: ASSHTSGTGGSPKLGNIQY

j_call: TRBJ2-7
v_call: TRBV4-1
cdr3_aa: ASSQDRQRPYEQY

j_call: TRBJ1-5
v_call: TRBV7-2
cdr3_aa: ASSLVPRGGDQPQH

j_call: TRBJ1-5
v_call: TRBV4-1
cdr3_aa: ASSQVQASQPQH

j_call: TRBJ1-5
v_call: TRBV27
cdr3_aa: ASSPQGALGNQPQH